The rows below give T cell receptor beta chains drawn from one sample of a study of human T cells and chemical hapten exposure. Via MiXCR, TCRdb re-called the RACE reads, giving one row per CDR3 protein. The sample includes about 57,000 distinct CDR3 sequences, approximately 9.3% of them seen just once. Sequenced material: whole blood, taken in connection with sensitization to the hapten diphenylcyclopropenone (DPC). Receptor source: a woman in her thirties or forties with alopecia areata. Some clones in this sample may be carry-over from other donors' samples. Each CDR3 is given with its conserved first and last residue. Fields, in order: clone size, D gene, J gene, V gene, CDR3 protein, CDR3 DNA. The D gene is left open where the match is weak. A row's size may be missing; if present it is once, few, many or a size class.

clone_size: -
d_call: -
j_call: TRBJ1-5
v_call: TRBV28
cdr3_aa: CASSKRRGNQPQHF
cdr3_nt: TGTGCCAGCAGCAAACGACGAGGCAATCAGCCCCAGCATTTT

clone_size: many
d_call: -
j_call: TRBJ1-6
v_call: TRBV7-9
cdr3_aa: CASSKEGISYNSPLHF
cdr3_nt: TGTGCCAGCAGTAAAGAAGGGATCTCCTATAATTCACCCCTCCACTTT

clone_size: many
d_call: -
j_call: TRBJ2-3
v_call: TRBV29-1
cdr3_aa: CSVGASVNTDTQYF
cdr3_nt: TGCAGCGTTGGGGCTAGCGTTAACACAGATACGCAGTATTTT

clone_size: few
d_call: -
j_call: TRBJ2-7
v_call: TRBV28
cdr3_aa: CASSLNFEQYF
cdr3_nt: TGTGCCAGCAGTTTGAATTTCGAGCAGTACTTC

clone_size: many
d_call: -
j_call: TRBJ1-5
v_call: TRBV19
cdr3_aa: CASSRVGSEQPQHF
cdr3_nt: TGTGCCAGTAGTAGGGTGGGGTCGGAGCAGCCCCAGCATTTT

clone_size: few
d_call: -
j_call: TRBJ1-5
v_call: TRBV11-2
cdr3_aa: CASSLERNQPQHF
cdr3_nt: TGTGCCAGCAGCTTAGAACGGAATCAGCCCCAGCATTTT

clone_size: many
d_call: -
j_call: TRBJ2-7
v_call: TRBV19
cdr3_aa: CASQQGAEQYF
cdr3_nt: TGTGCCAGCCAACAGGGTGCCGAGCAGTACTTC

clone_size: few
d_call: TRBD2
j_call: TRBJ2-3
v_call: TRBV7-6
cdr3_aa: CASSPSTSLISTDTQYF
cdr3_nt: TGTGCCAGCAGCCCTTCGACTAGCCTGATTAGCACAGATACGCAGTATTTT

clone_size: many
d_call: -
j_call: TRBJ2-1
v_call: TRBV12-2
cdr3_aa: CASRTRDRGCWSSYNEQFF
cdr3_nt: TGTGCAAGTCGCACCCGGGACAGGGGTTGTTGGAGCTCCTACAATGAGCAGTTCTTC

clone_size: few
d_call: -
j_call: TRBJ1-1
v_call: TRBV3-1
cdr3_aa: CASSQVSTEAFF
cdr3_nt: TGTGCCAGCAGCCAAGTAAGCACTGAAGCTTTCTTT

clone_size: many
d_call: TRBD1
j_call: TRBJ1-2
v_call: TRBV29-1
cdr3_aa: CSADRVGGYTF
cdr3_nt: TGCAGCGCTGACAGGGTTGGAGGCTACACCTTC

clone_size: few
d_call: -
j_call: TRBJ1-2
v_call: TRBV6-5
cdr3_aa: CASSSPGSPYGYTF
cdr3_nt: TGTGCCAGCAGTTCGCCGGGCAGCCCCTATGGCTACACCTTC

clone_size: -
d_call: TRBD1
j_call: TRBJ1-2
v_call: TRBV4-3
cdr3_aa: CASSQATGPNYGYTF
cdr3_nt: TGCGCCAGCAGCCAAGCGACAGGGCCCAACTATGGCTACACCTTC

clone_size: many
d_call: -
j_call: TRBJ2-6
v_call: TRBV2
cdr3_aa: CASRRDSNPISGANVLTF
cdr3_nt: TGTGCCAGCAGGCGGGACAGTAATCCTATCTCTGGGGCCAACGTCCTGACTTTC

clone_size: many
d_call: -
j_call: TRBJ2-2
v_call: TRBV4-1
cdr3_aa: CASSQDGTVNTGELFF
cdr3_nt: TGCGCCAGCAGCCAAGATGGTACAGTCAACACCGGGGAGCTGTTTTTT

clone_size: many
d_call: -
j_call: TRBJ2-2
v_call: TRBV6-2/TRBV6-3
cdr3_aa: CASRAGLDTGELFF
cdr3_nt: TGTGCCAGCAGAGCCGGGCTGGACACCGGGGAGCTGTTTTTT

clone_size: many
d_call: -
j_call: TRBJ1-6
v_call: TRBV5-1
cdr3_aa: CASRTDGNSPLHF
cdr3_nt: TGCGCCAGCAGGACGGACGGAAATTCACCCCTCCACTTT

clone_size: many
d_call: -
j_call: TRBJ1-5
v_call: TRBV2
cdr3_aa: CASNAPNQPQHF
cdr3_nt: TGTGCCAGCAACGCCCCTAATCAGCCCCAGCATTTT

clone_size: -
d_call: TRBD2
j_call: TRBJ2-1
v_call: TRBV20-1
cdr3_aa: CSYRASGGNEQFF
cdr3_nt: TGCAGCTATAGGGCTAGCGGGGGGAATGAGCAGTTCTTC

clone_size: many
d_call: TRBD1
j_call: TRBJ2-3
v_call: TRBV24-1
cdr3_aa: CATSDHRGFPDTQYF
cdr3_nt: TGTGCCACCAGTGATCACAGGGGTTTCCCAGATACGCAGTATTTT

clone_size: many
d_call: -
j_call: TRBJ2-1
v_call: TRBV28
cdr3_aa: CASRPNRVEQFF
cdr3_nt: TGTGCCAGCAGGCCAAACAGGGTTGAGCAGTTCTTC

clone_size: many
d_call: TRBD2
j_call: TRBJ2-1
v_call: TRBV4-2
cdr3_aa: CASSQRWGGSRWNEQFF
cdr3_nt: TGTGCCAGCAGCCAAAGATGGGGGGGTAGCCGGTGGAATGAGCAGTTCTTC

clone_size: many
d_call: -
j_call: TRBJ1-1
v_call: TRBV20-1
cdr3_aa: CSATPLDPRVYTEAFF
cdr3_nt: TGCAGTGCTACCCCATTAGATCCCAGGGTGTACACTGAAGCTTTCTTT

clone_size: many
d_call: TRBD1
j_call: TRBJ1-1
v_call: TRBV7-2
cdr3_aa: CASSSEGTGKAFF
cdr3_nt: TGTGCCAGCAGCTCCGAAGGGACAGGGAAAGCTTTCTTT

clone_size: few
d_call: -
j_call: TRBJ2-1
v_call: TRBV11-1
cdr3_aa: CASSRDTEQFF
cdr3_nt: TGTGCCAGCAGCCGAGACACTGAGCAGTTCTTC

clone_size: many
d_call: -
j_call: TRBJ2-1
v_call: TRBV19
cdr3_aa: CASSMQRGDRVLRDEQFF
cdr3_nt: TGTGCCAGTAGTATGCAAAGGGGAGATCGGGTGCTCAGGGATGAGCAGTTCTTC

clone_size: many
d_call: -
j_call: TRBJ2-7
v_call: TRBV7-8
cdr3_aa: CASSLVSPFEQYF
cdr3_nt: TGTGCCAGCAGCTTAGTGTCACCCTTCGAGCAGTACTTC

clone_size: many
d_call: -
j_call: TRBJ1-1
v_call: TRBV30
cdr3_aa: CAWSASIRDQKAFF
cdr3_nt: TGTGCCTGGAGTGCCTCGATAAGGGACCAAAAAGCTTTCTTT

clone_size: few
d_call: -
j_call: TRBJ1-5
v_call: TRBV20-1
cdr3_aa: CSARQGNQPQHF
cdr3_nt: TGCAGTGCTAGACAGGGCAATCAGCCCCAGCATTTT

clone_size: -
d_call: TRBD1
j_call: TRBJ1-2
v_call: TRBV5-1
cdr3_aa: CASSLAGQDLGYTF
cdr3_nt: TGCGCCAGCAGCTTGGCCGGACAGGACTTAGGCTACACCTTC

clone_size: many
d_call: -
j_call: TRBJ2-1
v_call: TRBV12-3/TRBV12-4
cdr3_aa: CASSLELGETKPHLSYNEQFF
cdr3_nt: TGTGCCAGCAGTTTAGAACTCGGCGAAACTAAACCGCACCTCTCCTACAATGAGCAGTTCTTC

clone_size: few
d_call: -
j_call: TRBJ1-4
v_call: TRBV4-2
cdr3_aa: CASSPTGGDGGEKLFF
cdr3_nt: TGTGCCAGCAGCCCCACTGGGGGAGATGGGGGTGAAAAACTGTTTTTT

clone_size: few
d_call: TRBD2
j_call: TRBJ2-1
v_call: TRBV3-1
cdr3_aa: CASSQGYAGSGDEQFF
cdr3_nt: TGTGCCAGCAGCCAAGGTTACGCGGGTAGCGGGGATGAGCAGTTCTTC

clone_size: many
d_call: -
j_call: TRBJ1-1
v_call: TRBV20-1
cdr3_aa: CSARDIGPTGEAFF
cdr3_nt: TGCAGTGCTAGAGATATAGGGCCGACAGGTGAAGCTTTCTTT

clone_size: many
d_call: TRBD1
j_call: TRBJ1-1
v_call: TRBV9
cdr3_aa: CASSVAGQGAAFF
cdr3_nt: TGTGCCAGCAGCGTAGCGGGACAGGGGGCCGCTTTCTTT

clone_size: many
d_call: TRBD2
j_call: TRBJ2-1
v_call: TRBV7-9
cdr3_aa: CASSLAPGGPNEQFF
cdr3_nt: TGTGCCAGCAGCTTAGCCCCGGGGGGGCCCAATGAGCAGTTCTTC

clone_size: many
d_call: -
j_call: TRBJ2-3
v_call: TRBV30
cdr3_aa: CAWSFDGGSTDTQYF
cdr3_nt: TGTGCCTGGAGTTTCGACGGGGGATCAACAGATACGCAGTATTTT

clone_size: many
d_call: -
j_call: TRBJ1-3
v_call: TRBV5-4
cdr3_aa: CASSLAGPERNTIYF
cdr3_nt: TGTGCCAGCAGCTTGGCTGGCCCCGAACGAAACACCATATATTTT

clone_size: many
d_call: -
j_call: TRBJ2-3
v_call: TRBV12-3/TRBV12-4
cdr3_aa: CASSTLGARGPDTQYF
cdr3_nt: TGTGCCAGCAGTACCCTAGGAGCCCGGGGACCAGATACGCAGTATTTT

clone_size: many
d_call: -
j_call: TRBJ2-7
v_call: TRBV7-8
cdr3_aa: CASSLVVAYEQYF
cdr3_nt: TGTGCCAGCAGCTTAGTGGTAGCCTACGAGCAGTACTTC

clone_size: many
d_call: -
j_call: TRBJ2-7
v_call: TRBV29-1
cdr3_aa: CSSTGTEPYEQYF
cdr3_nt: TGCAGTTCTACCGGGACGGAACCCTACGAGCAGTACTTC

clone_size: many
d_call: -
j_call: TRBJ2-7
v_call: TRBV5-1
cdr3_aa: CASSLGTGLYEQYF
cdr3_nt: TGCGCCAGCAGCTTGGGAACAGGCCTCTACGAGCAGTACTTC

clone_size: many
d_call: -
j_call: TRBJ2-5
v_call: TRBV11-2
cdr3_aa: CASSLDGGAIQETQYF
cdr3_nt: TGTGCCAGCAGCTTAGATGGGGGGGCTATCCAAGAGACCCAGTACTTC

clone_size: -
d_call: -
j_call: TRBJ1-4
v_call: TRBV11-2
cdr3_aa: CASSPAGDEKLFF
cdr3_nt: TGTGCCAGCAGCCCGGCGGGGGATGAAAAACTGTTTTTT